This T cell receptor beta chain was sequenced during a study of shared clonotypes between healthy human individuals. About this clone itself: Its antigen is as yet unknown.

Caucasian adults residing in Nashville, Tennessee made up all the donors. Study findings and constraints: Generally, estimated richness proved larger in naive subsets than it did in memory subsets.

Researchers divided each subset's genomic DNA evenly across several immunoSEQ plates. This table comes from immunoSEQ multiplex PCR, and its TCRdb copy is limited to in-frame clones, with some not included. The table lists 2.3 million or so clones, over 85% of them singletons. Per the germline V gene, CDR1 is MDHEN and CDR2 is SYDVKM. V was cut by 2 bases and J by 3 bases, with 14 bases left in between. The CDR3 contains 15 residues. This chain uses TRBV28 with TRBJ2-7; D may match TRBD1 or TRBD2 (5 bases each). This TCR came from a man aged 18 to 29 in good health. Some clones in this sample may be carry-over from other donors' samples. The sample taken for sequencing was naive CD4+ T cells from PBMCs. The sample's subset: CD45RA+ positively selected. The CDR3, as DNA: TGTGCCAGCAGTTTACCCGGGGACCGGATCTACGAGCAGTACTTC. It yields the protein CASSLPGDRIYEQYF.